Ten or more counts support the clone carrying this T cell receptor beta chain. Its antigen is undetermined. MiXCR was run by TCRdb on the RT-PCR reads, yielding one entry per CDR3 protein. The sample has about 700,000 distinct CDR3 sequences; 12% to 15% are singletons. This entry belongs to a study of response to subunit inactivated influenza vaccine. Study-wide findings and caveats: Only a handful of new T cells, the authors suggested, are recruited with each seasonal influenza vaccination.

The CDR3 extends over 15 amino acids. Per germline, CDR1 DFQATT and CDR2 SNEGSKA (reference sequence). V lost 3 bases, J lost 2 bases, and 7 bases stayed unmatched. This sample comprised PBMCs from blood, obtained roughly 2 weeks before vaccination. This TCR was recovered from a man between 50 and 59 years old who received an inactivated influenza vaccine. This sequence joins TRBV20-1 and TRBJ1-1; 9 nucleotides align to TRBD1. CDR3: CSARDRGRLNTEAFF. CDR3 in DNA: TGCAGTGCTAGGGACAGGGGACGATTAAACACTGAAGCTTTCTTT.